Each of the 9 T cell receptor beta chains below was sequenced from the same sample in a study of T cell responses to AZD1222 COVID-19 vaccine. Here immunoSEQ multiplex PCR was the method, and the copy in TCRdb shows in-frame clones only, minus some. The data show some 160,000 clones, with approximately 90% seen just once and approximately 4.4% held by the top ten. The sample consisted of peripheral blood, taken on day 0 of AZD1222 vaccination. The receptors derive from an adult in good health.

The V call is TRBV7-9, the J call TRBJ2-3; no clear D. The germline V and J ends were trimmed by 5 bases and 4 bases, with 13 bases remaining between them. CDR1 and CDR2 (germline): SEHNR, FQNEAQ (reference sequence). The CDR3 has 14 amino acids. The CDR3 here is CASSPPTLADTQYF. The CDR3 DNA is TGTGCCAGCAGCCCACCGACTTTGGCAGATACGCAGTATTTT.

The chain couples TRBV19 to TRBJ2-1; D might be TRBD2 (5 bases). Germline CDR1 reads LNHDA; CDR2 reads SQIVND (reference sequence). Trimming removed 3 bases at V and 9 bases at J, with 9 bases between. There are 12 residues in the CDR3. CDR3 region: CASSISGSEQFF. CDR3 nucleotide sequence: TGTGCCAGTAGTATCTCGGGGAGTGAGCAGTTCTTC.

V and J are TRBV12-5 and TRBJ2-1; no firm D call. Per the germline V gene, CDR1 is LGHNT and CDR2 is FRNRAP. Trimming left V 5 bases short and J 0 bases short, with 14 bases between. The length of the CDR3 is 16 residues. CDR3 amino acids: CASGPVAVSSYNEQFF. For the CDR3, the DNA is TGTGCTAGTGGTCCTGTAGCAGTCAGCTCCTACAATGAGCAGTTCTTC.

The chain is built from TRBV29-1 and TRBJ2-1; 8 bases are a match to TRBD1. The V segment lost 7 bases and the J segment 6 bases; nucleotides outside the gene matches: 5. Germline V gene sequence: CDR1 SQVTM, CDR2 ANQGSEA. The CDR3 loop spans 12 amino acids. CDR3 in DNA: TGCAGCGCAAGACAGGGGTCCAATGAGCAGTTCTTC. It encodes CSARQGSNEQFF.

V gene TRBV9 combines with J gene TRBJ2-6; 7 bases agree with TRBD1. Germline V gene data show CDR1 as SGDLS and CDR2 as YYNGEE. The CDR3 sequence is 18 residues long. The V segment lost 0 bases and the J segment 2 bases; nucleotides outside the gene matches: 8. Here the CDR3 reads CASSVGDSVIPGANVLTF. The CDR3 DNA is TGTGCCAGCAGCGTAGGGGACAGCGTCATTCCTGGGGCCAACGTCCTGACTTTC.

Details on this clone: At the DNA level, this CDR3 is encoded by other sequences in the same sample as well. V gene TRBV5-1 combines with J gene TRBJ2-7; no clear D. V was shortened by 0 bases and J by 3 bases, with 10 bases between the two germline ends. The CDR3 has 14 amino acids. Germline V gene data show CDR1 as SGHRS and CDR2 as YFSETQ. CDR3 region: CASSLAGGSYEQYF. Here the CDR3 DNA reads TGCGCCAGCAGCTTGGCCGGTGGCAGCTACGAGCAGTACTTC.

CDR3 DNA sequence: TGTGCCAGCAGTTCCGGACAGGGCGGTGAAAAACTGTTTTTT. Encoded protein: CASSSGQGGEKLFF. The chain combines TRBV2 with TRBJ1-4, with 8 positions matching TRBD1. This CDR3 is 14 amino acids long. V shed 5 bases, J shed 7 bases, and the junction held 6 bases outside the gene matches. The V gene's germline CDR1 is SNHLY and CDR2 FYNNEI.

The chain is built from TRBV9 and TRBJ2-3; tentative D call: TRBD1 (6 bases). Germline CDR1 reads SGDLS; CDR2 reads YYNGEE. This CDR3 has 15 residues. V shed 5 bases and J shed 2 bases, with 15 bases lying between them. CDR3: CASSAVGHPTDTQYF. CDR3 coding DNA: TGTGCCAGCAGTGCCGTGGGACACCCCACAGATACGCAGTATTTT.

The chain has TRBV28 and TRBJ1-2, with a possible D match to TRBD1 (5 bases). With 8 bases removed from V and 7 bases from J, the gap between germline ends came to 17 bases. The CDR3 extends over 13 amino acids. Germline V gene lookup returns CDR1 MDHEN and CDR2 SYDVKM. The CDR3 reads CASRGGGSSGYTF. Here the CDR3 DNA reads TGTGCCAGCCGGGGTGGGGGGAGCTCTGGCTACACCTTC.